The 21 T cell receptor beta chains reported below all come from one sample, sequenced in a study of neurological immune-mediated disorders. TCRdb reanalysed the 5' RACE reads using MiXCR and keeps one entry per CDR3 protein. The sample carries under 130,000 distinct CDR3 sequences, 11% recorded once. Time point here: longitudinal time-point 3. Sequencing was carried out using PBMCs. These receptors were taken from a female donor with HTLV-1-associated myelopathy (HAM/TSP).

This clonotype showed up many times. V usage is TRBV5-1 and J usage is TRBJ2-2, with TRBD1 matching 8 bases. The germline V gene has CDR1 SGHRS and CDR2 YFSETQ. V lost 3 bases and J lost 5; bases outside the gene matches: 15. This CDR3 comprises 18 residues. The CDR3 is CASSSTLTGALRTGELFF. Written as DNA, the CDR3 is TGCGCCAGCAGCTCGACACTGACAGGGGCCTTGAGAACCGGGGAGCTGTTTTTT. Looking up the rest from reference TRBV5-1 and TRBJ2-2 gives the full variable domain: KAGVTQTPRYLIKTRGQQVTLSCSPISGHRSVSWYQQTPGQGLQFLFEYFSETQRNKGNFPGRFSGRQFSNSRSEMNVSTLELGDSALYLCASSSTLTGALRTGELFFGEGSRLTVL.

A word on this clonotype: A read error may explain this, as a much larger clone is one base away. CDR3 DNA: TGTGCCACCAGCGTAGAAGTGGGCACAGATACGCAGTATTTT. The encoded protein is CATSVEVGTDTQYF. J is TRBJ2-3 and V is TRBV9; D not resolved. There are 14 residues in the CDR3. Germline CDR1 SGDLS, CDR2 YYNGEE.

This clonotype was counted only a few times. The chain joins TRBV5-1 to TRBJ2-1, with TRBD2 matching 14 bases. Germline values: CDR1 SGHRS, CDR2 YFSETQ. This CDR3 comprises 17 residues. J gave up 8 bases and V 4 bases, and 11 bases lay outside the gene matches. CDR3 sequence (DNA): TGCGCCAGCAGCCGGACTAGCGGGGGGTCAGGGATCGATGAGCAGTTCTTC. It translates to CASSRTSGGSGIDEQFF.

This clonotype showed up many times. V gene TRBV5-1 combines with J gene TRBJ2-2, with D maybe TRBD1 (5 bases). This CDR3 has 14 amino acids. Trimming left V 0 bases short and J 4 bases short, with 7 bases between. Germline V gene sequence: CDR1 SGHRS, CDR2 YFSETQ. The CDR3 loop reads CASSLAQATGELFF. CDR3 coding DNA: TGCGCCAGCAGCTTGGCACAGGCCACCGGGGAGCTGTTTTTT.

This clonotype showed up many times. One end of the junction does not line up with germline, which may come from a read error. The chain links TRBV5-1 to TRBJ2-2; D may be TRBD2 (5 bases). The V gene's germline CDR1 is SGHRS and CDR2 YFSETQ. The length of the CDR3 is 14 residues. DNA of the CDR3: TGCGCCAGCAGCTTATCTATTAACACCGGGGAGCTGTTCTTT. Translating it yields CASSLSINTGELFF.

As for this clonotype: A much larger clone differs by one base, so this may be a read error. J is TRBJ2-5 and V is TRBV5-1, with D uncertain. Trimming took off 0 bases at V and 2 bases at J, with 11 bases between the two ends. The CDR3 has 15 residues. The germline V gene has CDR1 SGHRS and CDR2 YFSETQ. The CDR3: CASSLAPTLQETQYF. The DNA of the CDR3 is TGCGCCAGCAGCTTGGCCCCGACACTGCAAGAGACCCAGTACTTC. Based on the CDR3 plus reference TRBV5-1 and TRBJ2-5, the full variable domain is KAGVTQTPRYLIKTRGQQVTLSCSPISGHRSVSWYQQTPGQGLQFLFEYFSETQRNKGNFPGRFSGRQFSNSRSEMNVSTLELGDSALYLCASSLAPTLQETQYFGPGTRLLVL.

This clonotype was detected ten times or more. The genes are TRBV11-3 and TRBJ2-7, with 7 bases matching TRBD1. Germline V gene sequence: CDR1 SGHNT, CDR2 YENEEA. Trimming removed 3 bases from V and 4 bases from J; junction bases left unmatched: 9. This CDR3 contains 15 residues. CDR3: CASSFGDSPGYEQYF. CDR3 DNA: TGTGCCAGCAGCTTCGGGGACAGCCCCGGGTACGAGCAGTACTTC.

This clonotype was recorded at least ten times. This rearrangement joins TRBV5-1 to TRBJ2-1; a weak D match, TRBD2 (6 bases). CDR3 length: 15 amino acids. The germline gives CDR1 SGHRS, CDR2 YFSETQ. Trimming took 1 base from V and 4 from J, leaving 12 bases between them. This chain's CDR3 is CASSLSSGTYNEQFF. As DNA, the CDR3 is TGCGCCAGCAGCTTGAGTTCAGGGACTTACAATGAGCAGTTCTTC.

This clonotype was seen more than once but under ten times. The CDR3 is CASSSGTNQETQYF. Here the CDR3 DNA reads TGTGCCAGCAGCTCCGGGACAAACCAAGAGACCCAGTACTTC. The V call is TRBV5-5, the J call TRBJ2-5; D possibly corresponds to TRBD1 (6 bases). Between the trimmed V and J ends, which lost 3 bases and 0 bases, there was a span of 9 bases. CDR1 is SGHKS, CDR2 YYEKEE, per germline (reference sequence). The CDR3 loop spans 14 amino acids.

This clonotype was seen at least ten times. The chain uses TRBV6-5 and TRBJ1-5; tentative D call: TRBD1 (6 bases). V was pared by 5 bases and J by 8 bases, with 19 bases between. This CDR3 spans 15 amino acids. CDR1 and CDR2 from the germline V gene are MNHEY and SVGAGI. CDR3 nucleotide sequence: TGTGCCAGCAGTCCGGCGGGGGGGGGGCGGGAGCCCCAGCATTTT. This sequence encodes CASSPAGGGREPQHF.

This clonotype was recorded many times. The V and J genes are TRBV5-5 and TRBJ2-3; D gene unclear. CDR1 is SGHKS and CDR2 is YYEKEE in the germline V gene (reference sequence). The V end was cut by 1 base, the J end by 5 bases, with 8 bases between. CDR3 size: 13 residues. The CDR3 nucleotides read TGTGCCAGCAGCTTGAAGGGCCAAGATACGCAGTATTTT. As protein: CASSLKGQDTQYF.

The table lists this clonotype with many counts. The chain carries TRBV5-1 and TRBJ2-6, with unresolved D. Trimming removed 2 bases from V and 1 base from J, with 7 bases in between. Germline V lookup: CDR1 SGHRS, CDR2 YFSETQ. The CDR3 loop spans 15 amino acids. The CDR3 DNA follows: TGCGCCAGCAGCTTTGACCCGTCTGGGGCCAACGTCCTGACTTTC. Translating gives CASSFDPSGANVLTF.

This clonotype was seen ten or more times. The V and J genes are TRBV7-2 and TRBJ2-4, with TRBD1 matching over 9 bases. The V gene end was trimmed by 5 bases and the J gene end by 0 bases; junction bases not matched to a gene: 11. Per germline, CDR1 SGHTA and CDR2 FQGNSA. CDR3 length equals 18 residues. CDR3 DNA: TGTGCCAGCAGCCAGGACAGGGGAAGGATTCTAGCCAAAAACATTCAGTACTTC. Translated: CASSQDRGRILAKNIQYF.

This clonotype occurred many times. V is TRBV5-1 and J is TRBJ1-1; D not resolved. The ends were cut back, 0 bases at V and 1 base at J, with 7 bases in the middle. CDR3 size: 14 residues. Per the germline V gene, CDR1 is SGHRS and CDR2 is YFSETQ. The CDR3 loop reads CASSLDRANTEAFF. The DNA for the CDR3 is TGCGCCAGCAGCTTGGACAGAGCGAACACTGAAGCTTTCTTT.

About this clonotype itself: A much larger clone differs by one base, so this may be a read error. This sequence joins TRBV5-5 and TRBJ2-5; D may be TRBD1 or TRBD2 (5 bases each). V gave up 2 bases and J gave up 5 bases, with 16 bases separating them. Per germline, CDR1 SGHKS and CDR2 YYEKEE (reference sequence). The CDR3 consists of 15 residues. CDR3 region: CASSFAAGEGETQYF. As DNA, the CDR3 is TGTGCCAGCAGCTTTGCGGCGGGCGAGGGGGAGACCCAGTACTTC.

The sample holds many counts of this clonotype. The chain is built from TRBV5-1 and TRBJ2-7; possible D gene TRBD2, 7 bases. Germline CDR1 is SGHRS and CDR2 is YFSETQ. The CDR3 sequence is 14 residues long. The V end lost 4 bases, the J end lost 5 bases, and 16 bases lay between the germline ends. The CDR3, as DNA: TGCGCCAGCAGCCCGATTGCGGGGGACAACGAGCAGTACTTC. Translation gives CASSPIAGDNEQYF.

There are many counts of this clonotype. The V and J genes are TRBV5-5 and TRBJ2-6; the D is unclear. Germline-derived CDR1 and CDR2 are SGHKS and YYEKEE (reference sequence). V was shortened by 3 bases and J by 3 bases, with 4 bases between the two germline ends. CDR3 length equals 13 residues. The DNA for the CDR3 is TGTGCCAGCAGCTCGAATGGGGCCAACGTCCTGACTTTC. Protein sequence: CASSSNGANVLTF. Together with reference TRBV5-5 and TRBJ2-6, the CDR3 gives the full variable domain: DAGVTQSPTHLIKTRGQQVTLRCSPISGHKSVSWYQQVLGQGPQFIFQYYEKEERGRGNFPDRFSARQFPNYSSELNVNALLLGDSALYLCASSSNGANVLTFGAGSRLTVL.

This clonotype appeared many times. The chain has TRBV29-1 and TRBJ2-1; D is uncertain. The CDR3 length is 12 residues. V was pared by 5 bases and J by 4 bases, with 9 bases between. Germline-derived CDR1 and CDR2 are SQVTM and ANQGSEA. As DNA, the CDR3 is TGCAGCGTTCGAACACGGTACAATGAGCAGTTCTTC. This gives the protein CSVRTRYNEQFF.

The table lists this clonotype with many counts. This chain uses TRBV12-3 or TRBV12-4 with TRBJ2-4; 9 bases agree with TRBD2. The CDR3 runs 13 residues. V was pared by 6 bases and J by 5 bases, with 2 bases of the junction left unmatched. CDR3 residues: CASRVAGENIQYF. Here the CDR3 DNA reads TGTGCCAGCAGGGTAGCGGGGGAAAACATTCAGTACTTC.

This clonotype has a count of ten or more. CDR3 sequence: CASSLESGWGNEQFF. In DNA, the CDR3 is TGCGCCAGCAGCTTGGAGTCAGGATGGGGCAATGAGCAGTTCTTC. The chain joins TRBV5-1 to TRBJ2-1; D is undetermined. V gave up 0 bases and J gave up 6 bases, with 13 bases separating them. Germline CDR1 reads SGHRS; CDR2 reads YFSETQ. The CDR3 sequence is 15 residues long.

V usage is TRBV19 and J usage is TRBJ2-5; D not resolved. Germline lookup yields CDR1 LNHDA and CDR2 SQIVND (reference sequence). V gave up 3 bases and J gave up 5 bases, with 13 bases separating them. The CDR3 spans 14 residues. CDR3 loop: CASSILPNLETQYF. CDR3 DNA: TGTGCCAGTAGTATCCTTCCGAATCTGGAGACCCAGTACTTC.